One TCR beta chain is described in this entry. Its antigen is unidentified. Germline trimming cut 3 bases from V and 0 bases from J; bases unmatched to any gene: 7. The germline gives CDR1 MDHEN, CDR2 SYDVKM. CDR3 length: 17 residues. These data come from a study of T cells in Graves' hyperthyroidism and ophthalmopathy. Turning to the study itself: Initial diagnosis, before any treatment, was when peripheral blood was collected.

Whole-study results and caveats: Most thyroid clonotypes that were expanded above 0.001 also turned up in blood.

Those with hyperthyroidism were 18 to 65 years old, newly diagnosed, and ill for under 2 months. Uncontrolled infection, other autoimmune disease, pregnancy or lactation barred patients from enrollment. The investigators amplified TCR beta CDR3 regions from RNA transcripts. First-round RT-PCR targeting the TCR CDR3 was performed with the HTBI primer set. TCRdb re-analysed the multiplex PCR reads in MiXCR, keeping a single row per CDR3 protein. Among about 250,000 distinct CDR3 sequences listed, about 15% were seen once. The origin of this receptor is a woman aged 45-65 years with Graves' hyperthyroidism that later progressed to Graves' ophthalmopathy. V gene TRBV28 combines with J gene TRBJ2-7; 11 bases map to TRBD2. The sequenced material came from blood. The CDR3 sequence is CASSLRVAGGFSYEQYF. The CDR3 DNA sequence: TGTGCCAGCAGTTTGAGGGTAGCGGGAGGGTTCTCCTACGAGCAGTACTTC.